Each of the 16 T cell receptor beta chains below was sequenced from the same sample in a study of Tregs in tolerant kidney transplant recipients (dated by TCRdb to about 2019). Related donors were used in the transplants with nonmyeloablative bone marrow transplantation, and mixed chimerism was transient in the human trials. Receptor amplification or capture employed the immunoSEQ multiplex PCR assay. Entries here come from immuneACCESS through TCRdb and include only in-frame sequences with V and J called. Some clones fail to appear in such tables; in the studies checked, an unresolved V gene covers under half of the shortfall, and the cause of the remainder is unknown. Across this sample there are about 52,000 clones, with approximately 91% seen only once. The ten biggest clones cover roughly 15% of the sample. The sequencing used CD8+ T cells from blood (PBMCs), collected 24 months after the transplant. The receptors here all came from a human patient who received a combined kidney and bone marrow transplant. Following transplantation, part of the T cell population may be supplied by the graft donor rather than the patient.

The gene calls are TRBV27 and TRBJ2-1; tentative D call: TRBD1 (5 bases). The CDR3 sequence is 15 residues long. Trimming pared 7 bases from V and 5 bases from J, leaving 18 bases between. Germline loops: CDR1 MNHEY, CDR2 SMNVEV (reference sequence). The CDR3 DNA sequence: TGTGCCAGCACCCAAAAAGGGGCCTTACACAATGAGCAGTTCTTC. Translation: CASTQKGALHNEQFF.

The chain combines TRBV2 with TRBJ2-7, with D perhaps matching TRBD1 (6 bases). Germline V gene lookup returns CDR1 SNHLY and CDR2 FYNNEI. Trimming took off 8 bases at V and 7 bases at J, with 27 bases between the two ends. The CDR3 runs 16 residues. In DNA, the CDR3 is TGTGCCAGCGGAAGATTACCGGAGGACAGTTCTGGTGAGCAGTACTTC. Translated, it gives CASGRLPEDSSGEQYF.

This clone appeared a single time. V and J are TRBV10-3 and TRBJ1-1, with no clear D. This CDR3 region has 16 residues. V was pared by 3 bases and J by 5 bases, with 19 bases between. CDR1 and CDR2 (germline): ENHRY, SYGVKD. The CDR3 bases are TGTGCCATCAGTGAAATAAAAGGAGGGCCGGGGACTGAAGCTTTCTTT. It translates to CAISEIKGGPGTEAFF.

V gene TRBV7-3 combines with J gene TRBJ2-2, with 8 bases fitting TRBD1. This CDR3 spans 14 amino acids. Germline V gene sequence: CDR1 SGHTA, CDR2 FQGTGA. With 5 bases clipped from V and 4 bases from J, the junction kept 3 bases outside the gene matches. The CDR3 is CASSPTGGTGELFF. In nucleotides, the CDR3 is TGTGCCAGCAGCCCAACAGGGGGCACCGGGGAGCTGTTTTTT.

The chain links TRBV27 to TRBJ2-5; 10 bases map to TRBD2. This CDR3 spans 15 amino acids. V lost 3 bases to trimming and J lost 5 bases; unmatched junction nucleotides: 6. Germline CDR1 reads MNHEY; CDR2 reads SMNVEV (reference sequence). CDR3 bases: TGTGCCAGCAGTTTGACCCTAGCGGGAGATGAGACCCAGTACTTC. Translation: CASSLTLAGDETQYF.

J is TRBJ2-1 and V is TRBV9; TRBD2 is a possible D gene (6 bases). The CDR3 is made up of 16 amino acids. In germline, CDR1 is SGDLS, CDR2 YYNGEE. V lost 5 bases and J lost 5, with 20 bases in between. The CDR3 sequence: CASSAPGAPGNNEQFF. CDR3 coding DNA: TGTGCCAGCAGTGCCCCGGGAGCTCCTGGGAACAATGAGCAGTTCTTC. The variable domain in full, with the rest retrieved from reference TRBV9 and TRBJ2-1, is DSGVTQTPKHLITATGQRVTLRCSPRSGDLSVYWYQQSLDQGLQFLIQYYNGEERAKGNILERFSAQQFPDLHSELNLSSLELGDSALYFCASSAPGAPGNNEQFFGPGTRLTVL.

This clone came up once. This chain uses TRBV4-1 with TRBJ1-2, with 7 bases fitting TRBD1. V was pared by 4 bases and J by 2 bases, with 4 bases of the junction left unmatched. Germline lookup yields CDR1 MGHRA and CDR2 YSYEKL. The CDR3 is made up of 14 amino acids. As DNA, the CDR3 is TGCGCCAGCAGCCGACCGACAGGGAACTATGGCTACACCTTC. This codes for CASSRPTGNYGYTF.

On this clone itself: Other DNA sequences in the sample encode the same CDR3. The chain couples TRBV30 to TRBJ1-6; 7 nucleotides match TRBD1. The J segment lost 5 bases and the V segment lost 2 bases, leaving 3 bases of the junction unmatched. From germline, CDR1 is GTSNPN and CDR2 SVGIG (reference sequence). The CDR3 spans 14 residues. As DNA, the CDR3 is TGTGCCTGGAGTTGGGACAGAGATAATTCACCCCTCCACTTT. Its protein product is CAWSWDRDNSPLHF.

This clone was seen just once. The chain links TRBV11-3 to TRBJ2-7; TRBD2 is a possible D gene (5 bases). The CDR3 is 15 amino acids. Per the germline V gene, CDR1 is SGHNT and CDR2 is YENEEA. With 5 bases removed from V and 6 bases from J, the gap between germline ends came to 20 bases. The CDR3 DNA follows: TGTGCCAGCAGCCCCCATCGAGGGAATGTGGGCGAGCAGTACTTC. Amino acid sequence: CASSPHRGNVGEQYF.

This CDR3 is CASSLAVEGWLYSREAFF. CDR3 nucleotide sequence: TGTGCCAGCAGCTTAGCGGTGGAGGGGTGGCTGTACAGTCGTGAAGCTTTCTTT. The genes are TRBV7-9 and TRBJ1-1, with a tentative D call TRBD1 (5 bases). Germline V lookup: CDR1 SEHNR, CDR2 FQNEAQ (reference sequence). Trimming removed 0 bases at V and 7 bases at J, with 24 bases between. The CDR3 is 18 residues long. Full variable domain (missing parts from reference TRBV7-9 and TRBJ1-1): DTGVSQNPRHKITKRGQNVTFRCDPISEHNRLYWYRQTLGQGPEFLTYFQNEAQLEKSRLLSDRFSAERPKGSFSTLEIQRTEQGDSAMYLCASSLAVEGWLYSREAFFGQGTRLTVV.

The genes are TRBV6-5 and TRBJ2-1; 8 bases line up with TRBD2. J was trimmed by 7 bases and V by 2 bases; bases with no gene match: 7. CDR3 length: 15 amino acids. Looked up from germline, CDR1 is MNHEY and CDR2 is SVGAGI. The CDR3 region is CASSYPSGSKNEQFF. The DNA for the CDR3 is TGTGCCAGCAGTTACCCGAGCGGGAGTAAGAATGAGCAGTTCTTC.

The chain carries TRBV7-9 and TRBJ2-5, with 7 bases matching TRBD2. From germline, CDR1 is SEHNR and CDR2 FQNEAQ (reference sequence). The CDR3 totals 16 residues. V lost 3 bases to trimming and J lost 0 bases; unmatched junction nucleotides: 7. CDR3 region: CASSFLPSGDQETQYF. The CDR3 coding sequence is TGTGCCAGCAGCTTCTTGCCTAGCGGAGACCAAGAGACCCAGTACTTC.

CDR3 DNA: TGCGCCAGCAGCCAAGATGCCGGGACAGGGTGGACTGAAGCTTTCTTT. It yields the protein CASSQDAGTGWTEAFF. The J gene is TRBJ1-1, the V gene TRBV4-3; 9 bases are a match to TRBD1. Germline lookup yields CDR1 LGHNA and CDR2 YSLEER. CDR3 length equals 16 residues. The V segment lost 0 bases and the J segment 5 bases; nucleotides outside the gene matches: 7.

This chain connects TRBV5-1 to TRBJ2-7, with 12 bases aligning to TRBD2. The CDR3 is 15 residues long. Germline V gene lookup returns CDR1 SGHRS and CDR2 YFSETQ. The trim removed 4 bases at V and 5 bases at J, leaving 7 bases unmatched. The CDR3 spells CASSPRLAGVNEQYF. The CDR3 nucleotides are TGCGCCAGCAGCCCACGACTAGCGGGAGTCAACGAGCAGTACTTC. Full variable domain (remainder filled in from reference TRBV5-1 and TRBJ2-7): KAGVTQTPRYLIKTRGQQVTLSCSPISGHRSVSWYQQTPGQGLQFLFEYFSETQRNKGNFPGRFSGRQFSNSRSEMNVSTLELGDSALYLCASSPRLAGVNEQYFGPGTRLTVT.

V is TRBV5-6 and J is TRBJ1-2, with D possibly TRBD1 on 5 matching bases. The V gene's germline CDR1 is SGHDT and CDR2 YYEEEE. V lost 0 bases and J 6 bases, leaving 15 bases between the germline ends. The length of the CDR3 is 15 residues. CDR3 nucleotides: TGTGCCAGCAGCTTGGGGGGCTCCGGTTACGATGGCTACACCTTC. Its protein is CASSLGGSGYDGYTF.

This chain's CDR3 is CATSRDRGRGQPQHF. The CDR3 bases are TGTGCCACCAGCAGAGATCGGGGGCGGGGGCAGCCCCAGCATTTT. The genes are TRBV15 and TRBJ1-5; a possible D gene is TRBD1 (6 bases). CDR3 length equals 15 residues. Germline CDR1 and CDR2: LNHNV and YYDKDF (reference sequence). The V gene lost 0 bases and the J gene lost 7 bases, with 13 bases spanning the gap.